This record concerns one TCR beta chain sequence. V was trimmed by 5 bases and J by 9 bases, leaving 8 bases between them. Per the germline V gene, CDR1 is MNHEY and CDR2 is SVGEGT. This CDR3 has 11 residues. This sample was taken from a study of T cell repertoires in cytomegalovirus infection. Study information: From public TCR beta signatures came an indication of both CMV infection and matching HLA type.

TCRdb redid the calling of the reads with MiXCR, one entry per CDR3 protein. The table shows a few hundred thousand distinct CDR3 sequences, with about 13% occurring only once. The TCR was taken from a human donor in good health (CMV status not recorded). Some clones in this sample may be carry-over from other donors' samples. Material for sequencing was PBMCs. The chain uses TRBV6-2 or TRBV6-3 and TRBJ1-3; no clear D gene. Written as DNA, the CDR3 is TGTGCCAGCAGTCGCCCGTCCACCATATATTTT. Its translation: CASSRPSTIYF.